The next 25 T cell receptor beta chains were all read from a single sample in a study of blood T cell repertoires in COVID-19. Profiled with immunoSEQ multiplex PCR; TCRdb holds only in-frame clones, not every one. The repertoire holds approximately 190,000 clones, with approximately 85% as singletons. Material: peripheral blood. The receptors stem from a woman aged 70-85 years with active or convalescent COVID-19.

V is TRBV19 and J is TRBJ2-7, with 11 bases lining up with TRBD2. J lost 3 bases, V lost 5 bases, and 6 bases had no gene match. The CDR3 loop spans 15 amino acids. Germline CDR1 is LNHDA and CDR2 is SQIVND (reference sequence). In DNA form, the CDR3 reads TGTGCCAGTAGTTACGGGACTAGCGGACTCTACGAGCAGTACTTC. Its translation is CASSYGTSGLYEQYF.

The chain couples TRBV3-1 (or the pseudogene TRBV3-2) to TRBJ1-1; perhaps TRBD1 as D (6 bases). This CDR3 region has 15 residues. The germline V gene encodes CDR1 LGHDT and CDR2 YNNKEL (reference sequence). V was trimmed by 4 bases and J by 2 bases, leaving 14 bases between them. CDR3 sequence: CASSLDRSYNTEAFF. The DNA of the CDR3 is TGTGCCAGCAGCCTCGACAGGTCCTACAACACTGAAGCTTTCTTT.

J is TRBJ2-4 and V is TRBV19, with D possibly being TRBD2 (6 bases). Germline V gives CDR1 LNHDA, CDR2 SQIVND (reference sequence). This CDR3 contains 18 residues. Trimming took 3 bases from V and 1 from J, leaving 19 bases between them. The DNA of the CDR3 is TGTGCCAGTAGTATTGGTATTGCGGCGGGGCGGGCCAAAAACATTCAGTACTTC. Its protein is CASSIGIAAGRAKNIQYF. Full variable domain (remainder filled in from reference TRBV19 and TRBJ2-4): DGGITQSPKYLFRKEGQNVTLSCEQNLNHDAMYWYRQDPGQGLRLIYYSQIVNDFQKGDIAEGYSVSREKKESFPLTVTSAQKNPTAFYLCASSIGIAAGRAKNIQYFGAGTRLSVL.

The chain links TRBV3-1 (or the pseudogene TRBV3-2) to TRBJ1-1, with 7 bases lining up with TRBD1. This CDR3 has 11 residues. Germline V gene data show CDR1 as LGHDT and CDR2 as YNNKEL (reference sequence). The trim removed 5 bases at V and 7 bases at J, leaving 1 base unmatched. The DNA of the CDR3 is TGTGCCAGCAGCGGACAGGTTGAAGCTTTCTTT. Translated: CASSGQVEAFF.

The J gene is TRBJ2-7, the V gene TRBV3-1 (or the pseudogene TRBV3-2); 8 bases align to TRBD2. The CDR3 is 14 amino acids. Germline assignment: CDR1 LGHDT and CDR2 YNNKEL (reference sequence). V was clipped by 4 bases and J by 5 bases; unmatched bases: 7. The CDR3 reads CASSPRRGADEQYF. DNA of the CDR3: TGTGCCAGCAGCCCCAGGCGGGGGGCGGACGAGCAGTACTTC.

The chain joins TRBV6-5 to TRBJ1-5; tentative D call: TRBD1 (5 bases). The CDR3 has 14 amino acids. Germline V CDR1 and CDR2: MNHEY, SVGAGI. The V end was cut by 5 bases, the J end by 4 bases, with 12 bases between. The CDR3 DNA is TGTGCCAGCAGTCTCAATCCAGGGAATCAGCCCCAGCATTTT. Protein product: CASSLNPGNQPQHF.

This clone was observed a handful of times. The gene calls are TRBV1 and TRBJ2-1; TRBD2 reflects the table's D call only, with no check against the DNA. TRBV1 is assigned pseudogene status. The CDR3 length is 17 residues. The CDR3: CTSSPHPLAGGSDEQFF. The DNA of the CDR3 is TGCACCAGCAGCCCCCACCCCCTAGCGGGAGGCTCAGATGAGCAGTTCTTC.

V usage is TRBV4-1 and J usage is TRBJ2-1; 9 bases match TRBD2. Germline CDR1 MGHRA, CDR2 YSYEKL. J lost 5 bases, V lost 2 bases, and 10 bases had no gene match. This CDR3 has 17 amino acids. Here the CDR3 reads CASSQRFTGTSNNEQFF. DNA for the CDR3: TGCGCCAGCAGCCAAAGGTTTACCGGGACTAGCAACAATGAGCAGTTCTTC.

The chain is built from TRBV7-6 and TRBJ2-5; a weak D match, TRBD1 (8 bases). Germline V gene lookup returns CDR1 SGHVS and CDR2 FNYEAQ. This CDR3 contains 15 residues. Trimming removed 4 bases from V and 5 bases from J, with 17 bases in between. CDR3 bases: TGTGCCAGCAGCTCAAACAGGGGGGGAATGGAGACCCAGTACTTC. This gives the protein CASSSNRGGMETQYF.

The J gene is TRBJ2-7, the V gene TRBV2; TRBD1 might be the D (6 bases). The germline V gene encodes CDR1 SNHLY and CDR2 FYNNEI. Trimming shortened V by 1 base and J by 7 bases, and 17 bases separated the two germline ends. The CDR3 has 15 amino acids. The CDR3 coding sequence is TGTGCCAGCAGTGAAGTGGAGGCAGGGGCTAGGGAGCAGTACTTC. Its protein product is CASSEVEAGAREQYF.

The chain joins TRBV27 to TRBJ1-4; 11 bases align to TRBD1. CDR1 is MNHEY and CDR2 is SMNVEV in the germline V gene (reference sequence). The CDR3 runs 16 residues. The junction had 3 bases not matched to a gene; V was cut back by 4 bases and J by 2 bases. The CDR3 loop reads CASSSRTGGTNEKLFF. The CDR3 nucleotides read TGTGCCAGCAGTTCAAGGACAGGGGGCACTAATGAAAAACTGTTTTTT.

The chain employs TRBV5-4 and TRBJ2-3, with D tentatively TRBD2 (6 bases). Trimming removed 1 base from V and 5 bases from J, with 11 bases in between. The CDR3 has 14 residues. CDR1 is SGHNT, CDR2 YYREEE, per germline (reference sequence). CDR3 protein: CASSLTQRVDTQYF. CDR3 nucleotide sequence: TGTGCCAGCAGCTTGACGCAGCGGGTAGATACGCAGTATTTT.

This sequence joins TRBV24-1 and TRBJ1-1, with D maybe TRBD1 (5 bases). The CDR3 length is 12 residues. CDR1 and CDR2 from the germline V gene are KGHDR and SFDVKD. Trimming left V 4 bases short and J 8 bases short, with 10 bases between. The CDR3 here is CATSEGEGEAFF. CDR3 coding DNA: TGTGCCACCAGTGAGGGGGAGGGAGAAGCTTTCTTT.

V is TRBV28 and J is TRBJ1-1, with D possibly matching TRBD1 (6 bases). Trimming removed 4 bases from V and 1 base from J, with 10 bases in between. CDR3 length: 14 residues. Germline loops: CDR1 MDHEN, CDR2 SYDVKM. CDR3 coding DNA: TGTGCCAGCAGTTACCTGGACAGGAACACTGAAGCTTTCTTT. As protein: CASSYLDRNTEAFF.

The chain carries TRBV20-1 and TRBJ2-3; 8 bases match TRBD2. Germline V gene sequence: CDR1 DFQATT, CDR2 SNEGSKA (reference sequence). The CDR3 runs 13 residues. Unmatched junction bases numbered 4, after V lost 3 bases and J lost 5 bases. The CDR3 nucleotides are TGCAGTGCTAGTGAAGCGGGAGAAGATACGCAGTATTTT. It is translated as CSASEAGEDTQYF.

The chain joins TRBV4-1 to TRBJ2-7, with D possibly being TRBD2 (6 bases). Trimming removed 1 base at V and 0 bases at J, with 10 bases between. This CDR3 comprises 15 residues. Germline V gene data show CDR1 as MGHRA and CDR2 as YSYEKL. The CDR3 region has the DNA TGCGCCAGCAGCCAAGTGTCGGGACTCTCCTACGAGCAGTACTTC. This gives the protein CASSQVSGLSYEQYF.

This clone was seen a handful of times. This rearrangement joins TRBV7-9 to TRBJ1-4; the match to TRBD1 covers 7 bases. Looked up from germline, CDR1 is SEHNR and CDR2 is FQNEAQ (reference sequence). The trim removed 1 base at V and 4 bases at J, leaving 6 bases unmatched. The CDR3 is made up of 16 amino acids. The CDR3 region has the DNA TGTGCCAGCAGCTTAGGGTACAGGGGAGGTAATGAAAAACTGTTTTTT. The encoded protein is CASSLGYRGGNEKLFF. Together with reference TRBV7-9 and TRBJ1-4, the CDR3 gives the full variable domain: DTGVSQNPRHKITKRGQNVTFRCDPISEHNRLYWYRQTLGQGPEFLTYFQNEAQLEKSRLLSDRFSAERPKGSFSTLEIQRTEQGDSAMYLCASSLGYRGGNEKLFFGSGTQLSVL.

This clone appeared a few times. The J gene is TRBJ1-5, the V gene TRBV19, with 11 bases identical to TRBD1. The V gene's germline CDR1 is LNHDA and CDR2 SQIVND (reference sequence). V was pared by 5 bases and J by 3 bases, with 3 bases of the junction left unmatched. The CDR3 loop spans 15 amino acids. CDR3 DNA sequence: TGTGCCAGTAGTTGGGACAGGGGGACCAATCAGCCCCAGCATTTT. It yields the protein CASSWDRGTNQPQHF.

This clone appeared once. The chain joins TRBV24-1 to TRBJ1-1; a weak D match, TRBD1 (6 bases). Trimming removed 8 bases at V and 1 base at J, with 19 bases between. In germline, CDR1 is KGHDR, CDR2 SFDVKD. The CDR3 covers 16 residues. CDR3 nucleotides: TGTGCCACCATTAACCCCCCGGGACACCCGAACACTGAAGCTTTCTTT. It encodes CATINPPGHPNTEAFF.

In its sample, this clone was seen once. V and J are TRBV10-3 and TRBJ2-5, with D maybe TRBD1 (6 bases). V was pared by 3 bases and J by 2 bases, with 13 bases between. This CDR3 is 15 amino acids long. Germline V gives CDR1 ENHRY, CDR2 SYGVKD. The CDR3 loop is CAISDGDRRQETQYF. In nucleotides, the CDR3 is TGTGCCATCAGTGATGGAGACAGGCGACAAGAGACCCAGTACTTC.

The J gene is TRBJ2-6, the V gene TRBV24-1; D call uncertain. Germline CDR1 KGHDR, CDR2 SFDVKD. V lost 1 base and J 4 bases, leaving 10 bases between the germline ends. This CDR3 is 16 amino acids long. The CDR3 region is CATSDFRMSGANVLTF. In DNA form, the CDR3 reads TGTGCCACCAGTGATTTCAGGATGTCCGGGGCCAACGTCCTGACTTTC.

This clone was seen repeatedly, ten times or more. V gene TRBV30 combines with J gene TRBJ1-5; D is uncertain. Germline CDR1 GTSNPN, CDR2 SVGIG (reference sequence). This CDR3 has 14 amino acids. The germline V and J ends were trimmed by 0 bases and 4 bases, with 10 bases remaining between them. DNA for the CDR3: TGTGCCTGGAGTGTAGGACGGAGGAATCAGCCCCAGCATTTT. Translated: CAWSVGRRNQPQHF.

This clone was picked up one time. The chain carries TRBV7-9 and TRBJ2-2; 7 nucleotides agree with TRBD1. Looked up from germline, CDR1 is SEHNR and CDR2 is FQNEAQ (reference sequence). V shed 4 bases and J 6 bases; nucleotides not matched to a gene: 5. This CDR3 is built from 14 residues. The CDR3: CASSSERGPGELFF. The CDR3 coding sequence is TGTGCCAGCAGCTCAGAAAGGGGGCCCGGGGAGCTGTTTTTT. Looking up the rest from reference TRBV7-9 and TRBJ2-2 gives the full variable domain: DTGVSQNPRHKITKRGQNVTFRCDPISEHNRLYWYRQTLGQGPEFLTYFQNEAQLEKSRLLSDRFSAERPKGSFSTLEIQRTEQGDSAMYLCASSSERGPGELFFGEGSRLTVL.

This clone came up once. The chain combines TRBV27 with TRBJ2-7, with TRBD2 identical over 10 bases. CDR3 length: 13 amino acids. J lost 6 bases, V lost 3 bases, and 2 bases had no gene match. Germline values: CDR1 MNHEY, CDR2 SMNVEV (reference sequence). DNA of the CDR3: TGTGCCAGCAGTTTCATAGCGGGAGGCGAGCAGTACTTC. It codes for CASSFIAGGEQYF.

J is TRBJ2-1 and V is TRBV5-4, with TRBD1 matching over 7 bases. CDR1 is SGHNT and CDR2 is YYREEE in the germline V gene (reference sequence). The CDR3 is made up of 13 amino acids. V lost 4 bases, J lost 8 bases, and 6 bases stayed unmatched. CDR3 sequence (DNA): TGTGCCAGCAGCGCTGACAGGGTCTATGAGCAGTTCTTC. Amino acids: CASSADRVYEQFF.